Below are 27 T cell receptor beta chains sequenced from a single sample in a study of blood T cell repertoires in COVID-19. The protocol was immunoSEQ multiplex PCR, while the TCRdb copy is restricted to in-frame clones and leaves out a portion. The sample shows approximately 130,000 clones, approximately 68% of them seen only once. The sequenced material came from peripheral blood. The source of these receptors is a woman in her sixties or seventies with acute or convalescent COVID-19.

This sequence joins TRBV5-1 and TRBJ1-1; perhaps TRBD1 as D (5 bases). The CDR3 has 15 residues. V lost 0 bases, J lost 5 bases, and 14 bases lay in between. Germline V gene lookup returns CDR1 SGHRS and CDR2 YFSETQ. CDR3 nucleotide sequence: TGCGCCAGCAGCTTGGCCTTAGGGGCGCGAACTGAAGCTTTCTTT. Translated, it gives CASSLALGARTEAFF.

The chain recombines TRBV19 with TRBJ1-5, with TRBD1 matching over 8 bases. The CDR3 length is 14 residues. Looked up from germline, CDR1 is LNHDA and CDR2 is SQIVND (reference sequence). J gave up 5 bases and V 5 bases, and 5 bases lay outside the gene matches. CDR3 amino acids: CASSRPGGYQPQHF. DNA for the CDR3: TGTGCCAGTAGTCGACCAGGGGGCTATCAGCCCCAGCATTTT.

The chain employs TRBV19 and TRBJ2-4; TRBD2 agrees at 14 bases. The V and J ends lost 4 bases and 9 bases, in that order; junction bases with no gene match: 5. Germline CDR1 and CDR2: LNHDA and SQIVND (reference sequence). CDR3 length: 15 amino acids. CDR3: CASSTTSGGAGIQYF. CDR3 nucleotides: TGTGCCAGTAGTACGACTAGCGGGGGGGCGGGCATTCAGTACTTC.

This chain joins TRBV29-1 and TRBJ2-1; D uncertain. V dropped 7 bases and J dropped 0 bases, with 13 bases sitting between them. This CDR3 contains 14 residues. The V gene's germline CDR1 is SQVTM and CDR2 ANQGSEA. The CDR3 is CSAPGRSSYNEQFF. In DNA, the CDR3 is TGCAGCGCCCCCGGAAGGAGCTCCTACAATGAGCAGTTCTTC.

V is TRBV4-3 and J is TRBJ2-3; the D gene is possibly TRBD2 (5 bases). The germline CDR1 and CDR2 sequences are LGHNA and YSLEER. The CDR3 is 14 amino acids. V lost 6 bases to trimming and J lost 2 bases, with 12 bases between them. The CDR3 loop reads CASSSERSTDTQYF. In DNA form, the CDR3 reads TGCGCCAGCAGTTCGGAGCGGTCCACAGATACGCAGTATTTT.

V usage is TRBV10-1 and J usage is TRBJ1-6; possibly TRBD1 for D (5 bases). The length of the CDR3 is 13 residues. Deletions cut 6 bases from V and 6 bases from J, with 9 bases between. CDR1 and CDR2 from the germline V gene are WNHNN and SYGVQD (reference sequence). The CDR3 loop is CASSSGLNSPLHF. The CDR3 region has the DNA TGCGCCAGCAGCTCGGGACTTAATTCACCCCTCCACTTT.

The chain carries TRBV4-1 and TRBJ1-4, with D tentatively TRBD1 (5 bases). Germline V gives CDR1 MGHRA, CDR2 YSYEKL. Trimming shortened V by 0 bases and J by 0 bases, and 11 bases separated the two germline ends. The CDR3 sequence is 17 residues long. CDR3 sequence: CASSQDGREATNEKLFF. CDR3 nucleotides: TGCGCCAGCAGCCAAGATGGCAGGGAGGCAACTAATGAAAAACTGTTTTTT.

This chain connects TRBV2 to TRBJ1-2, with D maybe TRBD1 (6 bases). This CDR3 contains 16 residues. Germline CDR1 is SNHLY and CDR2 is FYNNEI. Trimming shortened V by 1 base and J by 4 bases, and 16 bases separated the two germline ends. The CDR3 DNA reads as TGTGCCAGCAGTGAAGATGACAGGCCCGGGGCCTATGGCTACACCTTC. It encodes CASSEDDRPGAYGYTF. The variable domain in full, with the rest retrieved from reference TRBV2 and TRBJ1-2, is EPEVTQTPSHQVTQMGQEVILRCVPISNHLYFYWYRQILGQKVEFLVSFYNNEISEKSEIFDDQFSVERPDGSNFTLKIRSTKLEDSAMYFCASSEDDRPGAYGYTFGSGTRLTVV.

The chain is built from TRBV27 and TRBJ1-1; possibly TRBD1 for D (6 bases). Trimming removed 3 bases from V and 1 base from J, with 18 bases in between. The length of the CDR3 is 17 residues. Per germline, CDR1 MNHEY and CDR2 SMNVEV (reference sequence). The chain's CDR3 is CASSFRATRGGNTEAFF. Written as DNA, the CDR3 is TGTGCCAGCAGTTTTCGGGCCACTCGAGGGGGGAACACTGAAGCTTTCTTT.

The V gene is TRBV2, the J gene TRBJ2-7, with 9 bases fitting TRBD1. With V trimmed by 4 bases and J by 5 bases, 6 bases remained unmatched. The CDR3 has 14 amino acids. The germline gives CDR1 SNHLY, CDR2 FYNNEI. CDR3 nucleotides: TGTGCCAGCAGTGGGGGGACAGGGTTGCACGAGCAGTACTTC. Amino acid sequence: CASSGGTGLHEQYF.

This clone has only one observation. This rearrangement joins TRBV28 to TRBJ1-2; 8 positions match TRBD1. The length of the CDR3 is 14 residues. Germline CDR1 is MDHEN and CDR2 is SYDVKM. The V and J ends lost 5 bases and 4 bases, in that order; junction bases with no gene match: 6. The CDR3 DNA reads TGTGCCAGCAGTGGTGGGCAGGGGGCCTATGGCTACACCTTC. Its translation is CASSGGQGAYGYTF.

This clone occurred a few times. The chain employs TRBV25-1 and TRBJ2-1; D gene uncertain. V lost 6 bases and J 2 bases, leaving 5 bases between the germline ends. The CDR3 has 12 residues. Germline CDR1 MGHDK, CDR2 SYGVNS. CDR3: CASSVAYNEQFF. DNA for the CDR3: TGTGCCAGCAGCGTCGCCTACAATGAGCAGTTCTTC.

Turning to this clone: An end of the junction does not agree with germline; a read error may underlie this. The chain joins TRBV7-9 to TRBJ1-6, with D hard to call. Germline CDR1 is SEHNR and CDR2 is FQNEAQ (reference sequence). The CDR3 length is 12 residues. CDR3 DNA: TGTACCAGCAGCTTATCTCCCTCACCCCTCCACTTT. Translating gives CTSSLSPSPLHF.

The chain is built from TRBV11-3 and TRBJ1-6; 7 nucleotides match TRBD1. Germline CDR1 and CDR2: SGHNT and YENEEA. The V segment lost 4 bases and the J segment 6 bases; nucleotides outside the gene matches: 6. The CDR3 extends over 15 amino acids. The CDR3 region has the DNA TGTGCCAGCAGCTCCGGAGGGACAGCTAATTCACCCCTCCACTTT. This translates into CASSSGGTANSPLHF.

The rearrangement joins TRBV19 to TRBJ2-5; D is possibly TRBD1 (5 bases). V was shortened by 0 bases and J by 7 bases, with 21 bases between the two germline ends. Looked up from germline, CDR1 is LNHDA and CDR2 is SQIVND (reference sequence). The CDR3 has 17 residues. In nucleotides, the CDR3 is TGTGCCAGTAGTATAGATCACCGGACACTTGAATACGGGACCCAGTACTTC. Translation: CASSIDHRTLEYGTQYF.

The genes are TRBV27 and TRBJ2-5, with 9 bases matching TRBD1. The CDR3 runs 13 residues. Trimming at V came to 5 bases and at J to 5 bases, leaving 3 bases not matched to a gene. Germline assignment: CDR1 MNHEY and CDR2 SMNVEV (reference sequence). The CDR3 loop is CASSPGTGETQYF. CDR3 bases: TGTGCCAGCAGTCCCGGGACAGGGGAGACCCAGTACTTC.

This clone was observed many times. The rearrangement uses TRBV25-1 and TRBJ1-4, with D tentatively TRBD1 (5 bases). V lost 0 bases and J 7 bases, leaving 9 bases between the germline ends. This CDR3 has 14 amino acids. Germline values: CDR1 MGHDK, CDR2 SYGVNS. The CDR3 DNA follows: TGTGCCAGCAGTGAATACGGCCAGGGTGAAAAACTGTTTTTT. It encodes CASSEYGQGEKLFF.

This chain uses TRBV10-3 with TRBJ2-3; 7 bases align to TRBD1. Germline V gene data show CDR1 as ENHRY and CDR2 as SYGVKD. The CDR3 contains 15 residues. V lost 8 bases, J lost 0 bases, and 8 bases stayed unmatched. CDR3 in amino acids: CAIGDRAASTDTQYF. The CDR3 nucleotides are TGTGCCATCGGAGACAGGGCAGCTAGCACAGATACGCAGTATTTT.

V gene TRBV6-1 combines with J gene TRBJ1-4; D possibly corresponds to TRBD1 (6 bases). This CDR3 is 15 amino acids long. Germline V gene sequence: CDR1 MNHNS, CDR2 SASEGT. Trimming removed 2 bases at V and 5 bases at J, with 12 bases between. The CDR3 loop reads CASSEPGGGNEKLFF. In DNA form, the CDR3 reads TGTGCCAGCAGTGAACCCGGTGGGGGCAATGAAAAACTGTTTTTT.

This clone came up once. This chain joins TRBV3-1 (or the pseudogene TRBV3-2) and TRBJ1-1; D remains unclear. The CDR3 covers 13 residues. Between the trimmed V and J ends, which lost 1 base and 8 bases, there was a span of 11 bases. Germline V gene data show CDR1 as LGHDT and CDR2 as YNNKEL (reference sequence). CDR3 bases: TGTGCCAGCAGCCAAGCTAGTTCACTAGAAGCTTTCTTT. This gives the protein CASSQASSLEAFF.

The V call is TRBV5-1, the J call TRBJ1-4, with 11 bases lining up with TRBD1. Trimming took 0 bases from V and 9 from J; bases not matched to a gene: 4. The CDR3 extends over 15 amino acids. CDR1 and CDR2 from the germline V gene are SGHRS and YFSETQ. The CDR3 region has the DNA TGCGCCAGCAGCTTGGGGACAGGGGGCGCGAAAAAACTGTTTTTT. Protein sequence: CASSLGTGGAKKLFF.

The chain carries TRBV7-8 and TRBJ2-1, with D maybe TRBD1 (5 bases). This CDR3 spans 16 amino acids. Germline CDR1 is SGHVS and CDR2 is FQNEAQ. V was shortened by 2 bases and J by 3 bases, with 14 bases between the two germline ends. The CDR3 nucleotides read TGTGCCAGCAGCTTATTAAGGGGTCTTTACTACAATGAGCAGTTCTTC. It specifies CASSLLRGLYYNEQFF. The variable domain in full, completed from reference TRBV7-8 and TRBJ2-1, reads GAGVSQSPRYKVAKRGQDVALRCDPISGHVSLFWYQQALGQGPEFLTYFQNEAQLDKSGLPSDRFFAERPEGSVSTLKIQRTQQEDSAVYLCASSLLRGLYYNEQFFGPGTRLTVL.

The chain has TRBV29-1 and TRBJ1-2; D is unclear. CDR1 is SQVTM and CDR2 is ANQGSEA in the germline V gene. V dropped 5 bases and J dropped 9 bases, with 16 bases sitting between them. CDR3 size: 12 residues. This chain's CDR3 is CSVRTESTSYTF. DNA for the CDR3: TGCAGCGTTAGGACTGAATCCACGAGCTACACCTTC.

The rearrangement uses TRBV7-2 and TRBJ2-7; tentative D call: TRBD1 (5 bases). The CDR3 consists of 13 residues. CDR1 is SGHTA, CDR2 FQGNSA, per germline. The V and J ends lost 5 bases and 1 base respectively, with 9 bases between them. The CDR3 sequence is CASSPDTSYEQYF. Written as DNA, the CDR3 is TGTGCCAGCAGCCCGGACACGTCCTACGAGCAGTACTTC.

This chain joins TRBV7-9 and TRBJ2-3, with D unclear. Germline assignment: CDR1 SEHNR and CDR2 FQNEAQ (reference sequence). V lost 1 base and J lost 11, with 13 bases in between. The CDR3 runs 13 residues. CDR3 loop: CASSLDNGQKQYF. The CDR3 region has the DNA TGTGCCAGCAGCTTAGATAATGGTCAGAAGCAGTATTTT.

V gene TRBV28 combines with J gene TRBJ1-5; no clear D. Germline lookup yields CDR1 MDHEN and CDR2 SYDVKM. Trimming shortened V by 6 bases and J by 4 bases, and 16 bases separated the two germline ends. This CDR3 has 15 amino acids. The CDR3 DNA is TGTGCCAGCAGGGAGTCAGAGTTACTTAATCAGCCCCAGCATTTT. Its translation is CASRESELLNQPQHF.

The chain combines TRBV7-6 with TRBJ1-4; 7 bases agree with TRBD1. V lost 2 bases, J lost 0 bases, and 6 bases stayed unmatched. This CDR3 has 17 residues. Germline CDR1 SGHVS, CDR2 FNYEAQ. This CDR3 is CASSLPSTGATNEKLFF. The CDR3, as DNA: TGTGCCAGCAGCTTACCCTCAACAGGGGCAACTAATGAAAAACTGTTTTTT.